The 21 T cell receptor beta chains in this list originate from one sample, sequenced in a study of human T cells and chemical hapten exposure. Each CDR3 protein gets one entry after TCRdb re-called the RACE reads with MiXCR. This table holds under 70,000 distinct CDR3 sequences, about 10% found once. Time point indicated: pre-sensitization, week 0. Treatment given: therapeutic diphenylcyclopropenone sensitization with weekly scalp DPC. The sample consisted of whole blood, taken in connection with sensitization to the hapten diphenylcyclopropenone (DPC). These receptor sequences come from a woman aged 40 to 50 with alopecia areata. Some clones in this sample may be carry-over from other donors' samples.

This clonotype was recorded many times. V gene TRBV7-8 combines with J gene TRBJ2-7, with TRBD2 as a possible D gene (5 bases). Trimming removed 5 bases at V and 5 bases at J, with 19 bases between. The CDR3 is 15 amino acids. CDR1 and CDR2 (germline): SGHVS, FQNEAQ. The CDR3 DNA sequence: TGTGCCAGCAGCGGCCCCCGGGGTGGTGCCCACGAGCAGTACTTC. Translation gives CASSGPRGGAHEQYF.

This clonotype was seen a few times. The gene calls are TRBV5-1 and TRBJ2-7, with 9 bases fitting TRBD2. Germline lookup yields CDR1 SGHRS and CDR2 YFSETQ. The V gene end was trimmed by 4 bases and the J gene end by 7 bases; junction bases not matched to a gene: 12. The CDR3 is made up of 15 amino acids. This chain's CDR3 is CASSLRTSADSEQYF. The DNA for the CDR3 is TGCGCCAGCAGCCTACGGACTAGCGCCGATAGTGAGCAGTACTTC.

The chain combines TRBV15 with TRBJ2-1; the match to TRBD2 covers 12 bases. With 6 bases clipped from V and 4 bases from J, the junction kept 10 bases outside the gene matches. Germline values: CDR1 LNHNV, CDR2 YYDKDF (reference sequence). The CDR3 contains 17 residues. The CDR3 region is CATRPTSGSEAYNEQFF. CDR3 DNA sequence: TGTGCCACCAGGCCGACTAGCGGGAGTGAAGCGTACAATGAGCAGTTCTTC. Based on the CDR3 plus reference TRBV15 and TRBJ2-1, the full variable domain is DAMVIQNPRYQVTQFGKPVTLSCSQTLNHNVMYWYQQKSSQAPKLLFHYYDKDFNNEADTPDNFQSRRPNTSFCFLDIRSPGLGDTAMYLCATRPTSGSEAYNEQFFGPGTRLTVL.

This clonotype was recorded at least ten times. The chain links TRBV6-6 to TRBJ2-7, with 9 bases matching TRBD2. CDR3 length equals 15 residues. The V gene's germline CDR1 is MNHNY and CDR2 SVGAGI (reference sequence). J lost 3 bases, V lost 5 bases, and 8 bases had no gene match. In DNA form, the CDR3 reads TGTGCCAGCAGTCCCTGGGCGGGAGGGCTCTACGAGCAGTACTTC. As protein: CASSPWAGGLYEQYF.

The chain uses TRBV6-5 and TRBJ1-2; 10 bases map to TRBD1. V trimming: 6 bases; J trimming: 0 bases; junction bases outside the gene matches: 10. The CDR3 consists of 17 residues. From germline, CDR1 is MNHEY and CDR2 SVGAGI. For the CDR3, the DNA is TGTGCCAGCAGCCGGCCCGGACAGGGGGACCCTAACTATGGCTACACCTTC. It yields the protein CASSRPGQGDPNYGYTF.

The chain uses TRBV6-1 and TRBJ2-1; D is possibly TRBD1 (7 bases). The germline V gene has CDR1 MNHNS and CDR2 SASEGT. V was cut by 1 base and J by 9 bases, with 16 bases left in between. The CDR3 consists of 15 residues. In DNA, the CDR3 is TGTGCCAGCAGTGAAGGTTGGGCAGGGGGAGGTGAGCAGTTCTTC. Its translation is CASSEGWAGGGEQFF.

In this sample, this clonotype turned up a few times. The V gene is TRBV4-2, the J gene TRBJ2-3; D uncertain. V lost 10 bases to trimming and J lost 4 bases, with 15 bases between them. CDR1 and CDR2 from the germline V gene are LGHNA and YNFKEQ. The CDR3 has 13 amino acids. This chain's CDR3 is CATSSGSADTQYF. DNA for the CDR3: TGTGCCACCTCGTCCGGGTCTGCAGATACGCAGTATTTT.

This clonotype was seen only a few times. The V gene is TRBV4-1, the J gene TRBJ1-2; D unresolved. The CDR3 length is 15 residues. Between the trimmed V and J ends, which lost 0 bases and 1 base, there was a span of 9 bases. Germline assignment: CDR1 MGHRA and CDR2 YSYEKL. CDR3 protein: CASSQDPFINYGYTF. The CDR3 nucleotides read TGCGCCAGCAGCCAAGACCCCTTCATTAACTATGGCTACACCTTC.

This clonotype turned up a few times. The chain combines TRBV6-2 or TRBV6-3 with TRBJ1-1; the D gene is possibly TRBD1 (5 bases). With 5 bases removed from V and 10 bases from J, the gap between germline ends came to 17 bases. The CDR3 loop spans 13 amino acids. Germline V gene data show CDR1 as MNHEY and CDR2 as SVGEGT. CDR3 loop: CASSQGGWTRAFF. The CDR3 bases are TGTGCCAGCAGTCAAGGAGGTTGGACAAGAGCTTTCTTT.

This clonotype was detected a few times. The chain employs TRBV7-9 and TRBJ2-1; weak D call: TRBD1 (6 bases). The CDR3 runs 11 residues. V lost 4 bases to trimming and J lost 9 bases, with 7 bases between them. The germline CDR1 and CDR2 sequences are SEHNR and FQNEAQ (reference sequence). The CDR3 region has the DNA TGTGCCAGCAGCTGGGGGCTTGAGCAGTTCTTC. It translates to CASSWGLEQFF.

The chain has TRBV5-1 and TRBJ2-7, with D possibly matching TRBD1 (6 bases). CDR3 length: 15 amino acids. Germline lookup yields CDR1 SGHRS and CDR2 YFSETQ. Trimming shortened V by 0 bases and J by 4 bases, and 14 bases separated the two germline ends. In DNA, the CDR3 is TGCGCCAGCAGCTTGGGGCTTGGACAGCTATACGAGCAGTACTTC. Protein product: CASSLGLGQLYEQYF.

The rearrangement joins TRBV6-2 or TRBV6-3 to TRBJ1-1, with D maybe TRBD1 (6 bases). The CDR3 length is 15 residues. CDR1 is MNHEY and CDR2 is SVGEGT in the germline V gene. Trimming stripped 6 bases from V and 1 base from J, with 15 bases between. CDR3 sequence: CASRNQRGGNTEAFF. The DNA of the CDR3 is TGTGCCAGCAGAAACCAAAGGGGGGGGAACACTGAAGCTTTCTTT.

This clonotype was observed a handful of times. CDR3 protein: CASRRGTGGTEAFF. In nucleotides, the CDR3 is TGTGCCAGCCGGAGGGGGACAGGGGGCACTGAAGCTTTCTTT. The chain recombines TRBV27 with TRBJ1-1; 11 nucleotides agree with TRBD1. V lost 8 bases and J lost 4; bases outside the gene matches: 6. Germline lookup yields CDR1 MNHEY and CDR2 SMNVEV (reference sequence). CDR3 length: 14 residues.

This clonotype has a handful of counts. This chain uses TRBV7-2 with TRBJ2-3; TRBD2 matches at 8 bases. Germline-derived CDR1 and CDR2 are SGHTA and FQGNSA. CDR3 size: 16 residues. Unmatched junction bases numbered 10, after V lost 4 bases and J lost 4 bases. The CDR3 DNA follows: TGTGCCAGCAGCTCCCCCCCGGGACTAGTCTCAGATACGCAGTATTTT. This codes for CASSSPPGLVSDTQYF.

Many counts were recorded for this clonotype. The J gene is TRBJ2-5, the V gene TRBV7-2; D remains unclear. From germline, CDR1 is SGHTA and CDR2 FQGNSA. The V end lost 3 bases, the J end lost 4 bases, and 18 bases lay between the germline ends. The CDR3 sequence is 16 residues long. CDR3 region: CASSFMAALRGETQYF. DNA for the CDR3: TGTGCCAGCAGCTTTATGGCAGCGCTTCGCGGAGAGACCCAGTACTTC.

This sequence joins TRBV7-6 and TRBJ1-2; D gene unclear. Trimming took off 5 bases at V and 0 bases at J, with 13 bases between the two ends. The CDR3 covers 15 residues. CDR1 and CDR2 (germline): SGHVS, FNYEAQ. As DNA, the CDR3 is TGTGCCAGCAGCGCGGTCCCGCGCACTAACTATGGCTACACCTTC. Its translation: CASSAVPRTNYGYTF.

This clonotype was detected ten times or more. CDR3 in amino acids: CASSYADGSSYEQYF. CDR3 coding DNA: TGTGCCAGCAGTTACGCGGACGGGAGCTCCTACGAGCAGTACTTC. The V gene is TRBV6-2 or TRBV6-3, the J gene TRBJ2-7, with D possibly being TRBD2 (6 bases). The germline V gene has CDR1 MNHEY and CDR2 SVGEGT. Trimming took 2 bases from V and 0 from J, leaving 11 bases between them. The CDR3 length is 15 residues.

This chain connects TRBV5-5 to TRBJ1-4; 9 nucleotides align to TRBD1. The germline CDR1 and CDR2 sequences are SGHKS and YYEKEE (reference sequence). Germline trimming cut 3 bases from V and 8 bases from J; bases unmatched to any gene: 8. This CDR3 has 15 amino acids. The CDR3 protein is CASSSPGQGDEKLFF. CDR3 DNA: TGTGCCAGCAGCTCACCGGGACAGGGTGACGAAAAACTGTTTTTT.

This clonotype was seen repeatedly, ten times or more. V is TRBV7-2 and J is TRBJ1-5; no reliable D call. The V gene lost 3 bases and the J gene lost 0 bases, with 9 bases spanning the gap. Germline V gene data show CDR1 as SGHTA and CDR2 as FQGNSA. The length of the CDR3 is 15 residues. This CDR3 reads CASSFDGYSNQPQHF. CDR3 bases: TGTGCCAGCAGCTTCGATGGGTATAGCAATCAGCCCCAGCATTTT.

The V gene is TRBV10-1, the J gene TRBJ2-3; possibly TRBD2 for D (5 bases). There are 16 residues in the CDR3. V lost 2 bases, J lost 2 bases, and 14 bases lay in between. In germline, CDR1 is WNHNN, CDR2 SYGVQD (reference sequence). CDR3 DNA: TGCGCCAGCAGTGAGACCTCCAGCGGCGACACAGATACGCAGTATTTT. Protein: CASSETSSGDTDTQYF.

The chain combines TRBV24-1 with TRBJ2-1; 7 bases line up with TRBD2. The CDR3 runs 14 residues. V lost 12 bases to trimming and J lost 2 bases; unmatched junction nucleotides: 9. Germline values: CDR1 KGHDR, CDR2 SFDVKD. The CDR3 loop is CAAESGKAYNEQFF. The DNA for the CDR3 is TGTGCCGCCGAAAGCGGGAAAGCCTACAATGAGCAGTTCTTC.